This entry lists 2 T cell receptor beta chains sequenced from one sample in a study of CD8 T cells in Susac syndrome (dated by TCRdb to between 2017 and 2020). Libraries came from the immunoSEQ multiplex PCR assay. RNA was extracted using the RNeasy kit, and roughly 0.5 to 1 microgram was reverse transcribed with random hexamers. TCRdb reprocessed the public reads (quality trimming at Q25 with fastp, clone calling with MiXCR) and kept in-frame beta chains. Each entry is one CDR3 protein sequence, shown with its most common DNA and genes. Counted in this sample were around 200,000 distinct CDR3 sequences; approximately 95% of them appeared once. The ten biggest clones cover 0.07% to 0.095% of the sample. Sequencing was done on a sample of CD4+ T cells from PBMCs. These receptors all come from a human donor with multiple sclerosis.

Details on this clonotype: One end of the junction fails to match germline, which may point to a read error. V usage is TRBV19 and J usage is TRBJ1-5; 9 nucleotides match TRBD1. This CDR3 spans 15 amino acids. CDR1 is LNHDA and CDR2 is SQIVND in the germline V gene (reference sequence). The CDR3 is CASRLGTGIGQPQLF. The CDR3 DNA sequence: TGTGCCAGTAGGCTTGGGACAGGGATCGGTCAGCCCCAGCTTTTT.

The chain employs TRBV20-1 and TRBJ1-1; D perhaps matches TRBD1 (5 bases). Germline CDR1 DFQATT, CDR2 SNEGSKA (reference sequence). This CDR3 region has 13 residues. V dropped 5 bases and J dropped 0 bases, with 10 bases sitting between them. The CDR3, as DNA: TGCAGTGCTGTTGTCAGGGTGAACACTGAAGCTTTCTTT. Translating gives CSAVVRVNTEAFF.